The 22 T cell receptor beta chains given below trace back to one sample, sequenced in a study of Graves' ophthalmopathy and Graves' hyperthyroidism. RNA transcripts yielded amplified TCR beta CDR3 regions. First-round RT-PCR used HTBI primers; second-round multiplex PCR followed. In TCRdb, the multiplex PCR reads were re-called with MiXCR into one record per CDR3 protein. This sample has some 520,000 distinct CDR3 sequences, with about an eighth found just once. Source material: blood. These receptors were collected from a woman aged 25 to 39 with Graves' ophthalmopathy.

This clonotype has more than one count but fewer than ten. The chain uses TRBV13 and TRBJ2-5; maybe TRBD2 (5 bases). CDR1 is PRHDT and CDR2 is FYEKMQ in the germline V gene (reference sequence). This CDR3 is 17 amino acids long. Between the trimmed V and J ends, which lost 5 bases and 5 bases, there was a span of 24 bases. In DNA, the CDR3 is TGTGCCAGCAGCCCTCCGCGTGGGCGGGCCGATGGGGAGACCCAGTACTTC. Translated: CASSPPRGRADGETQYF.

This clonotype was recorded at least ten times. The chain uses TRBV12-3 or TRBV12-4 and TRBJ1-2, with 7 nucleotides matching TRBD1. This CDR3 comprises 16 residues. Trimming cost V 4 bases and J 4 bases; bases outside gene matches: 12. CDR3 amino acids: CASSSTGSRRAYGYTF. For the CDR3, the DNA is TGTGCCAGCAGTTCGACAGGGTCGCGGAGGGCCTATGGCTACACCTTC.

This clonotype was recorded many times. As DNA, the CDR3 is TGTGCCAGCACTGTAGAACGGGCCGGGACTAATCAGCCCCAGCATTTT. It specifies CASTVERAGTNQPQHF. The chain couples TRBV6-2 or TRBV6-3 to TRBJ1-5, with D perhaps TRBD1 (5 bases). Germline CDR1 reads MNHEY; CDR2 reads SVGEGT. The CDR3 consists of 16 residues. V lost 7 bases, J lost 4 bases, and 20 bases lay in between.

This clonotype was detected many times. This chain uses TRBV6-1 with TRBJ2-7; tentatively, D is TRBD1 or TRBD2 (5 bases each). The V gene's germline CDR1 is MNHNS and CDR2 SASEGT. This CDR3 region has 13 residues. V lost 6 bases and J 10 bases, leaving 19 bases between the germline ends. CDR3 DNA sequence: TGTGCCAGCAGCCGAACACATAGTGGGGGACAGTACTTC. This encodes CASSRTHSGGQYF.

This clonotype has ten or more counts. The chain has TRBV27 and TRBJ2-2, with TRBD2 matching over 7 bases. The CDR3 runs 18 residues. Germline V gene sequence: CDR1 MNHEY, CDR2 SMNVEV (reference sequence). V shed 8 bases, J shed 3 bases, and the junction held 18 bases outside the gene matches. Here the CDR3 DNA reads TGTGCCAGCGCCACCTGGCTAGCGGACATAGGGGACACCGGGGAGCTGTTTTTT. Encoded protein: CASATWLADIGDTGELFF.

This clonotype was observed many times. Germline is not matched at one junction end, which may reflect a read error. The chain uses TRBV24-1 and TRBJ2-4; no definite D call. The germline V gene encodes CDR1 KGHDR and CDR2 SFDVKD. The CDR3 has 14 residues. In DNA, the CDR3 is TGTGCCACCAGTGACCAGGTGCCTTTAAACATTAAGTACTTC. Residues: CATSDQVPLNIKYF.

This clonotype was seen ten or more times. V and J are TRBV30 and TRBJ2-5, with TRBD2 identical over 8 bases. This CDR3 comprises 16 residues. V shed 4 bases, J shed 2 bases, and the junction held 12 bases outside the gene matches. The germline V gene has CDR1 GTSNPN and CDR2 SVGIG (reference sequence). The DNA for the CDR3 is TGTGCCTGGAAACGCGGGACGGGGGGGCGACAAGAGACCCAGTACTTC. Protein sequence: CAWKRGTGGRQETQYF.

Ten or more counts support this clonotype. The chain uses TRBV19 and TRBJ2-7; D remains unclear. Per the germline V gene, CDR1 is LNHDA and CDR2 is SQIVND (reference sequence). CDR3 length: 15 amino acids. The V end was cut by 4 bases, the J end by 1 base, with 14 bases between. As DNA, the CDR3 is TGTGCCAGTAGTAGGAATACCATGATATCCTACGAGCAGTACTTC. It specifies CASSRNTMISYEQYF. Based on the CDR3 plus reference TRBV19 and TRBJ2-7, the full variable domain is DGGITQSPKYLFRKEGQNVTLSCEQNLNHDAMYWYRQDPGQGLRLIYYSQIVNDFQKGDIAEGYSVSREKKESFPLTVTSAQKNPTAFYLCASSRNTMISYEQYFGPGTRLTVT.

There are many counts of this clonotype. This rearrangement joins TRBV11-2 to TRBJ1-2; 8 positions agree with TRBD1. Trimming cost V 3 bases and J 2 bases; bases outside gene matches: 11. Germline loops: CDR1 SGHAT, CDR2 FQNNGV. The CDR3 length is 17 residues. In DNA form, the CDR3 reads TGTGCCAGCAGCTTCAGGACAGGGCCCCCAGGGAACTATGGCTACACCTTC. Its translation is CASSFRTGPPGNYGYTF. Variable domain in full (rest from reference TRBV11-2 and TRBJ1-2): EAGVAQSPRYKIIEKRQSVAFWCNPISGHATLYWYQQILGQGPKLLIQFQNNGVVDDSQLPKDRFSAERLKGVDSTLKIQPAKLEDSAVYLCASSFRTGPPGNYGYTFGSGTRLTVV.

This clonotype was counted many times. The chain couples TRBV7-8 to TRBJ1-3; 8 bases map to TRBD1. V shed 5 bases and J 2 bases; nucleotides not matched to a gene: 8. CDR3 size: 16 residues. Germline CDR1 is SGHVS and CDR2 is FQNEAQ. The CDR3 sequence is CASSPDRAIAGNTIYF. The CDR3 DNA follows: TGTGCCAGCAGCCCGGACAGGGCAATTGCTGGAAACACCATATATTTT.

Of note for this clonotype: At one boundary the junction diverges from the germline segment, which might be a read error. The chain carries TRBV19 and TRBJ1-2, with D tentatively TRBD1 (5 bases). The CDR3 extends over 12 amino acids. From germline, CDR1 is LNHDA and CDR2 SQIVND (reference sequence). CDR3 sequence (DNA): TGTGCCGGTAGAGACAGCTTCTATGGCTACACCTTC. Its protein is CAGRDSFYGYTF.

This clonotype was seen at least ten times. The chain carries TRBV5-1 and TRBJ1-1; D unresolved. The CDR3 contains 13 residues. Germline V gene data show CDR1 as SGHRS and CDR2 as YFSETQ. Deletions cut 4 bases from V and 5 bases from J, with 12 bases between. CDR3 residues: CASSPSLGTEAFF. The DNA for the CDR3 is TGCGCCAGCAGCCCCAGCCTGGGAACTGAAGCTTTCTTT.

The chain joins TRBV18 to TRBJ1-1, with 12 bases matching TRBD1. Germline CDR1 KGHSH, CDR2 LQKENI. The CDR3 sequence is 17 residues long. J gave up 1 base and V 4 bases, and 7 bases lay outside the gene matches. The CDR3: CASSQGTGGSRNTEAFF. As DNA, the CDR3 is TGTGCCAGCTCACAGGGGACAGGGGGCTCTAGGAACACTGAAGCTTTCTTT.

This clonotype showed up many times. The chain carries TRBV20-1 and TRBJ1-1; D not certain. Trimming removed 1 base at V and 0 bases at J, with 6 bases between. The CDR3 is 13 amino acids. The germline V gene encodes CDR1 DFQATT and CDR2 SNEGSKA (reference sequence). The CDR3 region has the DNA TGCAGTGCTAGAGTCGGGTTGAACACTGAAGCTTTCTTT. This sequence encodes CSARVGLNTEAFF.

In regard to this clonotype: Its ends do not fully match the called genes, so a read error is possible. J is TRBJ2-5 and V is TRBV6-1, with D perhaps TRBD1 or TRBD2 (6 bases each). The V gene's germline CDR1 is MNHNS and CDR2 SASEGT. CDR3 size: 12 residues. In DNA form, the CDR3 reads TGTGCCAGCAGTGAGGGCCCGGTAGGGGGAGGCTTC. It translates to CASSEGPVGGGF.

This clonotype has ten or more counts. This chain connects TRBV28 to TRBJ1-5; D may be TRBD1 (5 bases). V was clipped by 4 bases and J by 4 bases, with 14 bases between them. The V gene's germline CDR1 is MDHEN and CDR2 SYDVKM. The CDR3 runs to 15 residues. CDR3 DNA sequence: TGTGCCAGCAGTTCGACGGCGGGACCGAATCAGCCCCAGCATTTT. It encodes CASSSTAGPNQPQHF.

The genes are TRBV27 and TRBJ1-5; D ambiguous. V shed 6 bases and J shed 6 bases, with 18 bases lying between them. Germline V lookup: CDR1 MNHEY, CDR2 SMNVEV (reference sequence). The CDR3 covers 15 residues. The chain's CDR3 is CASSTPGNRGQPQHF. The CDR3 DNA reads TGTGCCAGCAGCACACCCGGGAACCGGGGTCAGCCCCAGCATTTT.

The table lists this clonotype with many counts. Since a much larger clone is just one base distant, this may be a read error. The rearrangement links TRBV2 to TRBJ1-1; unclear D gene. The germline V gene has CDR1 SNHLY and CDR2 FYNNEI. This CDR3 region has 14 residues. CDR3 nucleotides: TGTGCCAGCAAAAACGATCGACGGAACACTGAAGCTTCCTTT. Translated, it gives CASKNDRRNTEASF.

In this sample, this clonotype turned up many times. The chain couples TRBV19 to TRBJ1-1; 10 positions agree with TRBD1. The CDR3 runs to 15 residues. The V and J ends lost 7 bases and 4 bases, in that order; junction bases with no gene match: 9. Germline V lookup: CDR1 LNHDA, CDR2 SQIVND (reference sequence). The CDR3 DNA reads TGTGCCAGTACCACGACCCGGGACAGGGGCACTGAAGCTTTCTTT. Encoded protein: CASTTTRDRGTEAFF. Combining the CDR3 with reference TRBV19 and TRBJ1-1 gives the whole variable domain DGGITQSPKYLFRKEGQNVTLSCEQNLNHDAMYWYRQDPGQGLRLIYYSQIVNDFQKGDIAEGYSVSREKKESFPLTVTSAQKNPTAFYLCASTTTRDRGTEAFFGQGTRLTVV.

In its sample, this clonotype was seen many times. The chain employs TRBV15 and TRBJ2-4; 10 bases line up with TRBD2. The J segment lost 6 bases and the V segment lost 0 bases, leaving 17 bases of the junction unmatched. Germline V gives CDR1 LNHNV, CDR2 YYDKDF (reference sequence). The CDR3 has 20 residues. The CDR3 is CATSRDRVASGGHAGNIQYF. The DNA for the CDR3 is TGTGCCACCAGCAGAGATCGGGTGGCTAGCGGGGGCCATGCTGGAAACATTCAGTACTTC.

This clonotype has ten or more counts. The genes are TRBV30 and TRBJ1-6; no reliable D call. The CDR3 is 11 residues long. The V and J ends lost 2 bases and 16 bases respectively, with 12 bases between them. In germline, CDR1 is GTSNPN, CDR2 SVGIG (reference sequence). The CDR3 nucleotides are TGTGCCTGGAGTTCGAGAAGAGGACTCCACTTT. The encoded protein is CAWSSRRGLHF.

This clonotype was recorded many times. The J gene is TRBJ1-5, the V gene TRBV28; perhaps TRBD1 as D (5 bases). V gave up 1 base and J gave up 6 bases, with 7 bases separating them. The length of the CDR3 is 13 residues. From germline, CDR1 is MDHEN and CDR2 SYDVKM. This chain's CDR3 is CASSLLRGQPQHF. The CDR3 DNA sequence: TGTGCCAGCAGTTTATTAAGGGGTCAGCCCCAGCATTTT.